A selection of T cell receptor beta chains follows, all from one sample in a study of OX40 agonist ivuxolimab in advanced cancers. Clones were read by immunoSEQ multiplex PCR, and TCRdb kept only the in-frame ones, dropping some. The sample has tens of thousands of clones, more than 85% seen once. The sequencing here drew on CD4+ or CD8+ T cells sorted from blood, taken in a trial of the OX40 agonist ivuxolimab. These receptor sequences come from an adult with an advanced solid tumor such as melanoma, head and neck, liver or kidney cancer. Each CDR3 is given with its conserved first and last residue. Clone size is stated in some rows and not others, as once, few, many or a class when expanded.

>TRBV5-1|NA|TRBJ2-1
CASRTDQGRAHSEQFF
>TRBV30|NA|TRBJ2-1
CAWSVQMGGANEQFF
>TRBV5-1|NA|TRBJ1-2
CASSGAAGYTF
>TRBV5-6|NA|TRBJ1-4
CASSVYESTNEKLFF
>TRBV30|NA|TRBJ2-5
CAWTVAGVRGETQYF
>TRBV28|once|TRBJ2-5
CASSWPGRGETQYF
>TRBV6-1|NA|TRBJ2-7
CASTERQHYEQYF
>TRBV30|NA|TRBJ2-7
CAWTTGPYEQYF
>TRBV6-6|NA|TRBJ1-3
CASNSRGVSGNTIYF
>TRBV9|few|TRBJ2-1
CASSVGTRVYNEQFF
>TRBV10-3|NA|TRBJ1-2
CAISEMGSDYGYTF
>TRBV19|few|TRBJ1-1
CASSTSGRRNTEAFF
>TRBV6-1|once|TRBJ1-2
CASSEAPGAYYGYTF
>TRBV7-6|NA|TRBJ2-7
CASSLNFGQHYEQYF
>TRBV27|once|TRBJ2-5
CASSPRDGYQETQYF
>TRBV2|NA|TRBJ1-2
CASSTRGGRDGYTF
>TRBV18|NA|TRBJ1-2
CASSPPHRVSGYTF
>TRBV28|NA|TRBJ2-7
CASTGLAEQYF
>TRBV10-1|few|TRBJ2-7
CASSDDHGGPYEQYF
>TRBV9|NA|TRBJ2-5
CASSVNEVRAQYF
>TRBV9|NA|TRBJ1-3
CASSVSDEARGSGNTIYF
>TRBV19|NA|TRBJ1-5
CASGEGGNQPQHF
>TRBV18|NA|TRBJ1-1
CASSRTEETEAFF
>TRBV7-9|NA|TRBJ2-2
CASSFGPAGELFF
>TRBV19|NA|TRBJ1-5
CASSILTGGQPQHF
>TRBV5-1|NA|TRBJ2-5
CASSEVQETQYF
>TRBV19|NA|TRBJ1-1
CASSIIGGTTEAFF
>TRBV4-2|NA|TRBJ2-7
CASSQRGGQGMDEQYF
>TRBV2|NA|TRBJ1-3
CASSGGTITGNTIYF
>TRBV6-1|NA|TRBJ1-5
CASSEANILSAQPQHF
>TRBV10-3|NA|TRBJ1-2
CAIRNGTSYGYTF
>TRBV7-8|NA|TRBJ2-7
CASSFAGQPASYEQYF
>TRBV5-6|few|TRBJ2-5
CASSLPGTGSLTQYF
>TRBV30|NA|TRBJ1-6
CAGSVSYNSPLHF
>TRBV11-2|NA|TRBJ2-5
CASSDQGAPETQYF
>TRBV5-1|NA|TRBJ2-7
CASSGGASGGTYEQYF
>TRBV2|few|TRBJ2-1
CASSAQGPSNEQFF
>TRBV18|NA|TRBJ1-1
CASSPGVSRNTEAFF
>TRBV9|NA|TRBJ2-5
CASSSGAGVGQETQYF